This TCR beta chain emerged from a study of blood T cell repertoires in COVID-19. Overall study: T cells, B-cell-depleted T cells, or PBMCs provided the cDNA or gDNA that served as material.

Losses at the gene ends were 1 base for V and 4 bases for J; bases not matched to a gene: 9. The CDR3 consists of 16 residues. Germline CDR1 and CDR2: MGHRA and YSYEKL. Before being deemed recovered, Cohort 3 donors had two negative PCRs, clearance, or symptom resolution. Libraries were prepared by immunoSEQ multiplex PCR; TCRdb keeps only in-frame clonotypes and omits some of them. This table has about 310,000 clones, approximately 83% appearing once. The sequenced material came from PBMCs or T cells enriched from blood (not recorded which). The J gene is TRBJ1-2, the V gene TRBV4-1; 7 nucleotides agree with TRBD1. This sequence originates from a man aged 30 to 39 who had recovered from COVID-19. In DNA form, the CDR3 reads TGCGCCAGCAGCCAAGGGAGAAGACAGGGAGGCTATGGCTACACCTTC. Its translation: CASSQGRRQGGYGYTF.